This T cell receptor (beta chain) originates from a study of T cells in Graves' hyperthyroidism and ophthalmopathy. Study-wide context: The blood sample was taken at first diagnosis, before treatment began.

Fresh peripheral blood, about 9.9 ml, yielded the PBMCs. TCR beta CDR3 sequences were amplified from RNA transcripts. An initial round of RT-PCR targeting the TCR CDR3 relied on the HTBI primer set. TCRdb reanalysed the multiplex PCR reads using MiXCR and keeps one entry per CDR3 protein. The table records some 370,000 distinct CDR3 sequences, 11% to 15% of them present only once. General observations from the study: Most thyroid clonotypes with frequency above 0.001 were detected in blood. Model output signaled ophthalmopathy a median around 6.9 months ahead of onset.

As concerns this clonotype: Its antigen remains unidentified.

Germline V gene data show CDR1 as DFQATT and CDR2 as SNEGSKA (reference sequence). V lost 5 bases to trimming and J lost 5 bases; unmatched junction nucleotides: 9. CDR3 length: 15 residues. Material: blood. This TCR came from a man between 50 and 59 years old with Graves' ophthalmopathy. The J gene is TRBJ2-5, the V gene TRBV20-1; 12 bases agree with TRBD1. The CDR3: CSAALGTGGRETQYF. As DNA, the CDR3 is TGCAGTGCTGCTTTGGGGACAGGGGGCCGGGAGACCCAGTACTTC.